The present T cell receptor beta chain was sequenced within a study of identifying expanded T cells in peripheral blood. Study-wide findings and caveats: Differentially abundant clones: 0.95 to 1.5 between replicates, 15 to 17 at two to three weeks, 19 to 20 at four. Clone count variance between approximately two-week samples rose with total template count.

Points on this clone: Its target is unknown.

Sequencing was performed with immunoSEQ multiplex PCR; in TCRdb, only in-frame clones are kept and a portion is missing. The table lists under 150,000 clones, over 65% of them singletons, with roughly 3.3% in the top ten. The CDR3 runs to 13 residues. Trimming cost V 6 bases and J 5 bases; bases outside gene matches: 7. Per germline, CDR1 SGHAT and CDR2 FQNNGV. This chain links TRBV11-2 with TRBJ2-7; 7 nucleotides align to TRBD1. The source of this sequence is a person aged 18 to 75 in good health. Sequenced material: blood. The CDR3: CASRGTVGDEQYF. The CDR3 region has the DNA TGTGCCAGCAGAGGGACAGTCGGCGACGAGCAGTACTTC.